This TCR beta chain stems from a study of T cells in localized non-small cell lung cancer. CDR3 size: 15 residues. Germline CDR1 reads SGHNT; CDR2 reads YENEEA. The V gene lost 5 bases and the J gene lost 1 base, with 14 bases spanning the gap. Nonneoplastic adjacent lung devoid of atypia was obtained no less than 2 cm from the tumor margin. This clone appeared a few times. The target antigen is unknown. General study results and limits: As only one tumor region underwent sequencing, heterogeneity remains possible.

Profiled with immunoSEQ multiplex PCR; TCRdb holds only in-frame clones, not every one. The sample has roughly 1,500 clones; 34% are singletons. The input for sequencing was normal lung tissue next to the tumor, taken before any cancer treatment. The sequence was collected from a male donor aged 60 or over with stage I squamous cell lung carcinoma. The chain uses TRBV11-3 and TRBJ1-1; D remains unclear. This CDR3 reads CASSQNEGWNTEAFF. The CDR3 DNA follows: TGTGCCAGCAGCCAAAACGAAGGATGGAACACTGAAGCTTTCTTT.